The rows below give T cell receptor beta chains drawn from one sample of a study of cytomegalovirus exposure and HLA in healthy donors. The protocol was immunoSEQ multiplex PCR, while the TCRdb copy is restricted to in-frame clones and leaves out a portion. The data show fewer than 250,000 clones, 70% to 80% seen once. Sequencing input: PBMCs. The receptors here all came from a man aged 35 to 55 in good health and CMV-seronegative. Both conserved end residues are part of each CDR3. A D gene is named only where the DNA matches it firmly. Some rows mark clone size as missing; the rest say once, few, many or name a class of expanded clone.

j_gene: TRBJ1-1
abundance: few
d_gene: NA
v_gene: TRBV15
CDR3aa: CATSRDVRNTEAFF
CDR3nt: TGTGCCACCAGCAGAGATGTCAGGAACACTGAAGCTTTCTTT

j_gene: TRBJ2-5
abundance: NA
d_gene: TRBD2
v_gene: TRBV30
CDR3aa: CAWETLAGVGETQYF
CDR3nt: TGTGCCTGGGAGACCCTAGCGGGCGTGGGGGAGACCCAGTACTTC

j_gene: TRBJ1-1
abundance: NA
d_gene: NA
v_gene: TRBV11-3
CDR3aa: CASSQGAEAFF
CDR3nt: TGTGCCAGCAGCCAAGGAGCTGAAGCTTTCTTT

j_gene: TRBJ1-5
abundance: NA
d_gene: NA
v_gene: TRBV7-6
CDR3aa: CASSLEVQGKGQPQHF
CDR3nt: TGTGCCAGCAGCTTAGAGGTTCAGGGGAAGGGACAGCCCCAGCATTTT

j_gene: TRBJ1-1
abundance: NA
d_gene: TRBD1
v_gene: TRBV5-4
CDR3aa: CASSLRKGAQVRTEAFF
CDR3nt: TGTGCCAGCAGCTTAAGGAAGGGGGCGCAGGTTAGGACTGAAGCTTTCTTT

j_gene: TRBJ1-6
abundance: NA
d_gene: TRBD1
v_gene: TRBV11-2
CDR3aa: CASSLGDRVNSPLHF
CDR3nt: TGTGCCAGCAGCTTAGGGGACAGGGTAAATTCACCCCTCCACTTT

j_gene: TRBJ2-3
abundance: NA
d_gene: TRBD2
v_gene: TRBV9
CDR3aa: CASSVAGVDTQYF
CDR3nt: TGTGCCAGCAGCGTCGCGGGGGTTGATACGCAGTATTTT

j_gene: TRBJ1-1
abundance: few
d_gene: NA
v_gene: TRBV5-4
CDR3aa: CASSLWQAEAFF
CDR3nt: TGTGCCAGCAGCTTGTGGCAGGCTGAAGCTTTCTTT

j_gene: TRBJ2-7
abundance: NA
d_gene: TRBD2
v_gene: TRBV27
CDR3aa: CASSPGLAGAAYEQYF
CDR3nt: TGTGCCAGCAGCCCGGGACTAGCGGGAGCAGCCTACGAGCAGTACTTC

j_gene: TRBJ1-2
abundance: NA
d_gene: TRBD1
v_gene: TRBV27
CDR3aa: CASSQQGRHYGYTF
CDR3nt: TGTGCCAGCAGTCAACAGGGGCGCCACTATGGCTACACCTTC

j_gene: TRBJ2-5
abundance: NA
d_gene: NA
v_gene: TRBV7-9
CDR3aa: CASSFGVRVGQETQYF
CDR3nt: TGTGCCAGCAGCTTCGGAGTGCGGGTCGGCCAAGAGACCCAGTACTTC

j_gene: TRBJ2-3
abundance: NA
d_gene: NA
v_gene: TRBV2
CDR3aa: CASSARKLDTQYF
CDR3nt: TGTGCCAGCAGTGCTAGGAAGCTCGATACGCAGTATTTT

j_gene: TRBJ2-7
abundance: once
d_gene: TRBD1
v_gene: TRBV27
CDR3aa: CASSATGGTYEQYF
CDR3nt: TGTGCCAGCAGTGCGACAGGGGGCACCTACGAGCAGTACTTC

j_gene: TRBJ2-5
abundance: once
d_gene: TRBD2
v_gene: TRBV5-1
CDR3aa: CASSLAWTSGQETQYF
CDR3nt: TGCGCCAGCAGCTTGGCGTGGACTAGCGGACAAGAGACCCAGTACTTC

j_gene: TRBJ2-2
abundance: NA
d_gene: NA
v_gene: TRBV2
CDR3aa: CASSGNGELFF
CDR3nt: TGTGCCAGCAGCGGGAATGGGGAGCTGTTTTTT

j_gene: TRBJ1-3
abundance: NA
d_gene: NA
v_gene: TRBV13
CDR3aa: CASSLRLKEHTIYF
CDR3nt: TGTGCCAGCAGCTTACGTCTAAAGGAGCACACCATATATTTT

j_gene: TRBJ1-2
abundance: NA
d_gene: NA
v_gene: TRBV28
CDR3aa: CASSLEYGYTF
CDR3nt: TGTGCCAGCAGCCTTGAGTATGGCTACACCTTC

j_gene: TRBJ2-1
abundance: NA
d_gene: TRBD1
v_gene: TRBV7-8
CDR3aa: CASSFTGAYNEQFF
CDR3nt: TGTGCCAGCAGCTTTACAGGGGCCTACAATGAGCAGTTCTTC

j_gene: TRBJ2-1
abundance: NA
d_gene: TRBD2
v_gene: TRBV19
CDR3aa: CASSTRTSGRATNEQFF
CDR3nt: TGTGCCAGTAGTACTCGGACTAGCGGGAGGGCTACGAATGAGCAGTTCTTC

j_gene: TRBJ2-7
abundance: NA
d_gene: NA
v_gene: TRBV30
CDR3aa: CAWSVRGGGEQYF
CDR3nt: TGTGCCTGGAGTGTAAGAGGGGGGGGCGAGCAGTACTTC

j_gene: TRBJ2-2
abundance: once
d_gene: NA
v_gene: TRBV7-3
CDR3aa: CASSLNAGMSTGELFF
CDR3nt: TGTGCCAGCAGCTTAAATGCAGGGATGTCCACCGGGGAGCTGTTTTTT

j_gene: TRBJ2-1
abundance: NA
d_gene: TRBD2
v_gene: TRBV4-2
CDR3aa: CASSPRTSGGNEQFF
CDR3nt: TGTGCCAGCAGCCCCCGGACTAGCGGGGGAAATGAGCAGTTCTTC